The clone carrying this T cell receptor (beta chain) came up a few times. These data are taken from a study of CD8 T cells in ankylosing spondylitis. Germline CDR1 reads SNHLY; CDR2 reads FYNNEI. Trimming cost V 3 bases and J 6 bases, with 12 bases left between them. The CDR3 is 13 amino acids. TCRdb used MiXCR to reprocess the 5' RACE reads, holding one entry per CDR3 protein. The repertoire consists of under 400,000 distinct CDR3 sequences, with approximately 10% occurring once and the leading ten covering roughly 9%. The TCR was taken from a female donor with ankylosing spondylitis or in good health (not recorded which). The chain employs TRBV2 and TRBJ2-7, with D possibly called TRBD1 or TRBD2 (5 bases each). Sequencing input: blood, either unsorted or a sorted T cell fraction (not recorded which). The CDR3 coding sequence is TGTGCCAGCAGTGACCAGGGACGAGGCGAGCAGTACTTC. It specifies CASSDQGRGEQYF.